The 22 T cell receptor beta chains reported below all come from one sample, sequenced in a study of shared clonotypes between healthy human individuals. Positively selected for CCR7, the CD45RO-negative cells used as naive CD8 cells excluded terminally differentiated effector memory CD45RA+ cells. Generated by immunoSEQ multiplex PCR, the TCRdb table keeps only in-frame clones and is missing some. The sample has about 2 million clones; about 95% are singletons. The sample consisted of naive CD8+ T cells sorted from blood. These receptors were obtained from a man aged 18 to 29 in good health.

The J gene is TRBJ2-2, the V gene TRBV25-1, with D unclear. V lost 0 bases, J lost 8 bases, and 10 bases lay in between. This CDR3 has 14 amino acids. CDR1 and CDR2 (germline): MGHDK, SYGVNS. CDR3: CASSEYHGRGELFF. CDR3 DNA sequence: TGTGCCAGCAGTGAATATCATGGCCGAGGGGAGCTGTTTTTT.

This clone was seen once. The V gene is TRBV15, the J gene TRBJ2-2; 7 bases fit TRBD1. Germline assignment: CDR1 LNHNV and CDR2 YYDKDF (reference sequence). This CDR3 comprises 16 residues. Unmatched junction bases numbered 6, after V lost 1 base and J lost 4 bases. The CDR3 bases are TGTGCCACCAGCAGAGGAGGGGGCGTGGGCACCGGGGAGCTGTTTTTT. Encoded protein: CATSRGGGVGTGELFF. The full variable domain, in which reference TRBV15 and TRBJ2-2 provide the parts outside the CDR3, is DAMVIQNPRYQVTQFGKPVTLSCSQTLNHNVMYWYQQKSSQAPKLLFHYYDKDFNNEADTPDNFQSRRPNTSFCFLDIRSPGLGDTAMYLCATSRGGGVGTGELFFGEGSRLTVL.

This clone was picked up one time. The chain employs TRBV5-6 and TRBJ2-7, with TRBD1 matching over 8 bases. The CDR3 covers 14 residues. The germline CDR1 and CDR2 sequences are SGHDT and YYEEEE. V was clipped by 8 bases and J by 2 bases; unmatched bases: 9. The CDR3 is CARKYRDRTYEQYF. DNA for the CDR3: TGTGCCAGGAAGTACCGGGACAGGACCTACGAGCAGTACTTC. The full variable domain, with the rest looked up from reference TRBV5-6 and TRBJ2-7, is DAGVTQSPTHLIKTRGQQVTLRCSPKSGHDTVSWYQQALGQGPQFIFQYYEEEERQRGNFPDRFSGHQFPNYSSELNVNALLLGDSALYLCARKYRDRTYEQYFGPGTRLTVT.

Written as DNA, the CDR3 is TGCAGCGTTAGCCCAGGGGAGGGACCTTACGAGCAGTACTTC. This sequence encodes CSVSPGEGPYEQYF. This rearrangement joins TRBV29-1 to TRBJ2-7; the D gene is possibly TRBD2 (7 bases). This CDR3 contains 14 residues. V was pared by 5 bases and J by 4 bases, with 18 bases between. The V gene's germline CDR1 is SQVTM and CDR2 ANQGSEA.

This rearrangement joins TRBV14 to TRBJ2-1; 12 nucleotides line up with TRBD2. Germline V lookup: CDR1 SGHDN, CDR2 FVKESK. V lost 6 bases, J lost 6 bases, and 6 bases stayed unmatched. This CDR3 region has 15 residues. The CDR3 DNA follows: TGTGCCAGCAGTCTACTAGCGGGAGGAAGCAATGAGCAGTTCTTC. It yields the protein CASSLLAGGSNEQFF.

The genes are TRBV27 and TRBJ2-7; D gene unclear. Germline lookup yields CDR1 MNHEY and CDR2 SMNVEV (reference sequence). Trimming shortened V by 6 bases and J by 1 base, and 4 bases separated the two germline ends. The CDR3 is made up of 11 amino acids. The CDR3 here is CASRHSYEQYF. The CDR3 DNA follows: TGTGCCAGCAGGCATTCCTACGAGCAGTACTTC.

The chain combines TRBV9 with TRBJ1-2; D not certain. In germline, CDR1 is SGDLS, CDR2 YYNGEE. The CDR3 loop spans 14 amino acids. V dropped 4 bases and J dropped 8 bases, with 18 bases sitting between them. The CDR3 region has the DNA TGTGCCAGCAGCCCAACTGGACGGCTGGGCGGCTACACCTTC. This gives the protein CASSPTGRLGGYTF.

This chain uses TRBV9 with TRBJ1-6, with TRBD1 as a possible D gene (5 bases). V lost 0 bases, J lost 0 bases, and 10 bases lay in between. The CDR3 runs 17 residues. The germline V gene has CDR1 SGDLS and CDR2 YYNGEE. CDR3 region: CASSVGAGSSYNSPLHF. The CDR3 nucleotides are TGTGCCAGCAGCGTAGGGGCAGGGAGCTCCTATAATTCACCCCTCCACTTT. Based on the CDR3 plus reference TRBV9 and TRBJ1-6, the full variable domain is DSGVTQTPKHLITATGQRVTLRCSPRSGDLSVYWYQQSLDQGLQFLIQYYNGEERAKGNILERFSAQQFPDLHSELNLSSLELGDSALYFCASSVGAGSSYNSPLHFGNGTRLTVT.

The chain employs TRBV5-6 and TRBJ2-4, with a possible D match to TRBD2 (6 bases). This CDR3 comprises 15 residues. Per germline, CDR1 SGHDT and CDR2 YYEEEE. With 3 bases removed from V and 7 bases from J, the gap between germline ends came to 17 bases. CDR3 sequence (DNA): TGTGCCAGCAGCTCTTTTGGGTGGGGGGAGAACATTCAGTACTTC. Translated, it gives CASSSFGWGENIQYF.

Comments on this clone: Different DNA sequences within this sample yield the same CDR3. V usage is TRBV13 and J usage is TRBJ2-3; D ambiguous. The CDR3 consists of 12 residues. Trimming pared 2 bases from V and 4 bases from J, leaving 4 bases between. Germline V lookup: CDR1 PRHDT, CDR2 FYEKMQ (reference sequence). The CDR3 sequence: CASSLTADTQYF. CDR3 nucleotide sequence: TGTGCCAGCAGCTTAACGGCAGATACGCAGTATTTT.

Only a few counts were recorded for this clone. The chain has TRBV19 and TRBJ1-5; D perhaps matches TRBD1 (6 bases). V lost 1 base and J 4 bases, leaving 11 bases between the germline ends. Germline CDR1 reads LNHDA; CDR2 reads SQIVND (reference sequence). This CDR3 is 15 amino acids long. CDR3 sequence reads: CASSIATGGNQPQHF. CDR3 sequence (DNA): TGTGCCAGTAGTATAGCGACAGGAGGAAATCAGCCCCAGCATTTT.

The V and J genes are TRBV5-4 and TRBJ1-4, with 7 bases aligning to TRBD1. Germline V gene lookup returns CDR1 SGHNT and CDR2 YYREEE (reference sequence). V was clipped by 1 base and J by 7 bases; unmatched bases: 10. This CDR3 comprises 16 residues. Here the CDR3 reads CASSLRGTGTVEKLFF. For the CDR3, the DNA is TGTGCCAGCAGCTTGCGTGGGACCGGGACAGTTGAAAAACTGTTTTTT.

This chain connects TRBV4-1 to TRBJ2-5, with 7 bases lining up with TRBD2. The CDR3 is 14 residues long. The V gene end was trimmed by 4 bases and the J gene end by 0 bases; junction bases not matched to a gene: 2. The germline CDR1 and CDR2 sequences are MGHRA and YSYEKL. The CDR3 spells CASSPLANQETQYF. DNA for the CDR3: TGCGCCAGCAGCCCACTAGCGAACCAAGAGACCCAGTACTTC.

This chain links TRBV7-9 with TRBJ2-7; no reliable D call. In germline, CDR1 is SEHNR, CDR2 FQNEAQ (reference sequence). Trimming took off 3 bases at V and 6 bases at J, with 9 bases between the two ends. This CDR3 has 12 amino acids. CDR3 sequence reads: CASSFEVREQYF. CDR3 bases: TGTGCCAGCAGCTTCGAGGTTCGCGAGCAGTACTTC.

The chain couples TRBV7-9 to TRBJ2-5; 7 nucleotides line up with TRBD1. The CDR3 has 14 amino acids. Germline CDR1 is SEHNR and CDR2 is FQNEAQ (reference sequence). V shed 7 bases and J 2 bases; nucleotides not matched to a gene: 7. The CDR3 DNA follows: TGTGCCAGCACCCAACCGGGACAGCAAGAGACCCAGTACTTC. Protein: CASTQPGQQETQYF. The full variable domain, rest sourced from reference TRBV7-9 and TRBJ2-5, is DTGVSQNPRHKITKRGQNVTFRCDPISEHNRLYWYRQTLGQGPEFLTYFQNEAQLEKSRLLSDRFSAERPKGSFSTLEIQRTEQGDSAMYLCASTQPGQQETQYFGPGTRLLVL.

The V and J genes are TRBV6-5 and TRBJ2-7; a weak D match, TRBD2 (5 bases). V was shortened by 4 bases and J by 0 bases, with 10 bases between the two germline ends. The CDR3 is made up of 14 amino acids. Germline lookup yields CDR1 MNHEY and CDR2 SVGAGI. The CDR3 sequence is CASSSATTSYEQYF. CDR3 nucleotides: TGTGCCAGCAGTTCGGCGACTACCTCCTACGAGCAGTACTTC.

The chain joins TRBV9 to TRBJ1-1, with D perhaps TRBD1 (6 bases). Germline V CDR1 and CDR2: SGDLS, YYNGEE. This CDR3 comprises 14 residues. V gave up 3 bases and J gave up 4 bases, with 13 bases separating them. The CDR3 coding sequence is TGTGCCAGCAGCGCAGGGGCAGGGGTCACTGAAGCTTTCTTT. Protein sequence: CASSAGAGVTEAFF.

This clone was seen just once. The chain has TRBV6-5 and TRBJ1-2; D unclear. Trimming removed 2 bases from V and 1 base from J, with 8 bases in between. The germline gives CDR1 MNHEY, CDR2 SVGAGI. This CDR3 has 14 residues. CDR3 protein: CASSYREVNYGYTF. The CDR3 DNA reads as TGTGCCAGCAGTTACAGGGAGGTTAACTATGGCTACACCTTC.

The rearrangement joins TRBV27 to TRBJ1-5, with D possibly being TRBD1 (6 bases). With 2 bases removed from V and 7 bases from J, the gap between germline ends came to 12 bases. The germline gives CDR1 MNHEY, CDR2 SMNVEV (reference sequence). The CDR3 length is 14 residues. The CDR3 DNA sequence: TGTGCCAGCAGTTTACTACAGGGTGGCCAGCCCCAGCATTTT. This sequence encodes CASSLLQGGQPQHF.

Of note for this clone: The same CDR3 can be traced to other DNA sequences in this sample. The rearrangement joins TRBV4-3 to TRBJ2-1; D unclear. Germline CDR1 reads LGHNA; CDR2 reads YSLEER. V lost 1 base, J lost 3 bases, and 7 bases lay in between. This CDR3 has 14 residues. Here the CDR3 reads CASSQGSGYNEQFF. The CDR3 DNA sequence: TGCGCCAGCAGCCAAGGGTCCGGCTACAATGAGCAGTTCTTC.

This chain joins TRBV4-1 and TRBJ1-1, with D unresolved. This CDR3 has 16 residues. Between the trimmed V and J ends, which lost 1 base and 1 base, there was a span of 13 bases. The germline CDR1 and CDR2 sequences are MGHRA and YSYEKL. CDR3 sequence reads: CASSQALDSENTEAFF. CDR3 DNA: TGCGCCAGCAGCCAAGCTCTGGATTCGGAGAACACTGAAGCTTTCTTT.

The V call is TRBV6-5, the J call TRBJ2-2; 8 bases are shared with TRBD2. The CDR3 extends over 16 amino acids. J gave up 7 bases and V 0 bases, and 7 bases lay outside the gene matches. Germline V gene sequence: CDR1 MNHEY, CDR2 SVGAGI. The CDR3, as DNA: TGTGCCAGCAGTTACTCCCCTAGCGGGTTGGACGGGGAGCTGTTTTTT. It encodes CASSYSPSGLDGELFF.